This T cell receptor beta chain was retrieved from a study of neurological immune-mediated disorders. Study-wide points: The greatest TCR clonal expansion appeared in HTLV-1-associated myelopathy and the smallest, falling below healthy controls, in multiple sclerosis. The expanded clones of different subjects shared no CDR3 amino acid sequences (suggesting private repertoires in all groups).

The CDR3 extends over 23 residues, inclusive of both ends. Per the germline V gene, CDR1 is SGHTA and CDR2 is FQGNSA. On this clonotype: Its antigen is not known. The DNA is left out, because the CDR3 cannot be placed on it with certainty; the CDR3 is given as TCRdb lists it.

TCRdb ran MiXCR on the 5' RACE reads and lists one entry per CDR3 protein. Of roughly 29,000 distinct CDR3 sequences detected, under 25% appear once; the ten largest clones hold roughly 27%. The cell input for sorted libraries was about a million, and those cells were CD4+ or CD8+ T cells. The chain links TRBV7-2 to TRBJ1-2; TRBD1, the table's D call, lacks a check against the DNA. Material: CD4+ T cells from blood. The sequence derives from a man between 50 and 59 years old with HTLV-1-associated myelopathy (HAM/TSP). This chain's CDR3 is CASSSLGLSQFFGPGTLGYGYTF.